Shown below are 4 T cell receptor beta chains from a single sample sequenced in a study of T cell responses to AZD1222 COVID-19 vaccine. Sequencing was performed with immunoSEQ multiplex PCR; in TCRdb, only in-frame clones are kept and a portion is missing. Found here are about 140,000 clones, 85% to 90% of them singletons; the top ten hold about 5.5%. Source: peripheral blood, taken on day 0 of AZD1222 vaccination. The receptors were sampled from an adult in good health.

This chain joins TRBV13 and TRBJ2-1, with D possibly TRBD1 on 6 matching bases. The germline CDR1 and CDR2 sequences are PRHDT and FYEKMQ (reference sequence). The V and J ends lost 3 bases and 9 bases respectively, with 15 bases between them. This CDR3 comprises 14 residues. CDR3 nucleotides: TGTGCCAGCAGCTTTATAAAGGGGGTAGGTGAGCAGTTCTTC. Translated: CASSFIKGVGEQFF.

This sequence joins TRBV7-6 and TRBJ1-6; D not certain. Germline loops: CDR1 SGHVS, CDR2 FNYEAQ. V lost 1 base to trimming and J lost 3 bases, with 7 bases between them. This CDR3 spans 15 amino acids. The CDR3 loop reads CASSLDEGYNSPLHF. Written as DNA, the CDR3 is TGTGCCAGCAGCTTAGACGAGGGCTATAATTCACCCCTCCACTTT.

This chain connects TRBV7-9 to TRBJ1-1; D is unresolved. Germline V lookup: CDR1 SEHNR, CDR2 FQNEAQ (reference sequence). Deletions cut 1 base from V and 2 bases from J, with 8 bases between. The CDR3 has 14 residues. The CDR3 loop is CASSLDWVNTEAFF. CDR3 in DNA: TGTGCCAGCAGCTTAGATTGGGTAAACACTGAAGCTTTCTTT. Together with reference TRBV7-9 and TRBJ1-1, the CDR3 gives the full variable domain: DTGVSQNPRHKITKRGQNVTFRCDPISEHNRLYWYRQTLGQGPEFLTYFQNEAQLEKSRLLSDRFSAERPKGSFSTLEIQRTEQGDSAMYLCASSLDWVNTEAFFGQGTRLTVV.

This clone was seen a few times. The chain's CDR3 is CASSPGPTHQPQHF. The CDR3 DNA is TGTGCCAGCAGCCCGGGCCCTACTCATCAGCCCCAGCATTTT. The J gene is TRBJ1-5, the V gene TRBV6-2 or TRBV6-3; D ambiguous. V lost 6 bases to trimming and J lost 5 bases, with 14 bases between them. Germline values: CDR1 MNHEY, CDR2 SVGEGT. This CDR3 has 14 amino acids.